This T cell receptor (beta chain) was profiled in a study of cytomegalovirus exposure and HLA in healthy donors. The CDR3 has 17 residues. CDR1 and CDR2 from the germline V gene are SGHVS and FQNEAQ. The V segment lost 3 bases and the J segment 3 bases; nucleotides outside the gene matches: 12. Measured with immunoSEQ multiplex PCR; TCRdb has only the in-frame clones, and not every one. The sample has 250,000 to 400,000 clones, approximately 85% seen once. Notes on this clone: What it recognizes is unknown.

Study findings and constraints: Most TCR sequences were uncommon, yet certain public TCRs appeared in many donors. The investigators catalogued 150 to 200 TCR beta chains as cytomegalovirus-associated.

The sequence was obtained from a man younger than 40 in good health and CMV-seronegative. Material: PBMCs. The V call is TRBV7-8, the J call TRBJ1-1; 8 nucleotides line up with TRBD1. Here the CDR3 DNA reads TGTGCCAGCAGCTTGGGGCCGCAGGGGGCTTGGGACACTGAAGCTTTCTTT. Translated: CASSLGPQGAWDTEAFF.